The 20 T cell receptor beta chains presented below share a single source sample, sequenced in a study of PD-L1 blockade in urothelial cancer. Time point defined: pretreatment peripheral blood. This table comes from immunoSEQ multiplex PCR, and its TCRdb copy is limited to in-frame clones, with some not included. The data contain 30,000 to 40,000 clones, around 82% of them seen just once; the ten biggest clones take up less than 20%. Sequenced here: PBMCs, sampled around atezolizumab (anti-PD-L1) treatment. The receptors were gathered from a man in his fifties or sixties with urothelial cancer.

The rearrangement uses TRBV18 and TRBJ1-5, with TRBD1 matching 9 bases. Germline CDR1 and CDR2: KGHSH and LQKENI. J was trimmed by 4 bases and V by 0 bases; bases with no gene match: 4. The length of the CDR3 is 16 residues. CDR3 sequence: CASSPPAGTGNQPQHF. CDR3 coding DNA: TGTGCCAGCTCACCACCGGCCGGGACAGGGAATCAGCCCCAGCATTTT.

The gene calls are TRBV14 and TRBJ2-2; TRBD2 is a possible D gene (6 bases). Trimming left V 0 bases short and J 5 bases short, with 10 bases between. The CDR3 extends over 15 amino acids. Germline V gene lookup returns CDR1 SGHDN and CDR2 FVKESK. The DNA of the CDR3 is TGTGCCAGCAGCCAAGATGAGGGGAGGACCGGGGAGCTGTTTTTT. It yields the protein CASSQDEGRTGELFF.

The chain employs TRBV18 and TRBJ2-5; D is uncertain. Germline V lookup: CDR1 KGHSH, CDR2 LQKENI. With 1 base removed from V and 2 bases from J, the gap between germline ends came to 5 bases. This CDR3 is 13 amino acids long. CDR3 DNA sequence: TGTGCCAGCTCACCACAGCCACAAGAGACCCAGTACTTC. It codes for CASSPQPQETQYF.

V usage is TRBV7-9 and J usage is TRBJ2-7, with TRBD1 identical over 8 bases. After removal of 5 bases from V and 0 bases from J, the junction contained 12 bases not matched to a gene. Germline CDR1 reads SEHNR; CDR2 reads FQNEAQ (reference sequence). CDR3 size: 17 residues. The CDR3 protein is CASSTSQGQVDSYEQYF. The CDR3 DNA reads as TGTGCCAGCAGCACTTCGCAGGGACAGGTCGACTCCTACGAGCAGTACTTC.

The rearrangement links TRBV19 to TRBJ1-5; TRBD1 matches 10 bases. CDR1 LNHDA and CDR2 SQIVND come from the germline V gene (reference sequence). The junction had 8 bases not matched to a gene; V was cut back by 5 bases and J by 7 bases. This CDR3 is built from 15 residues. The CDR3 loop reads CASSLGQGVRQPQHF. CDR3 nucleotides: TGTGCCAGTAGTCTAGGACAGGGGGTAAGGCAGCCCCAGCATTTT.

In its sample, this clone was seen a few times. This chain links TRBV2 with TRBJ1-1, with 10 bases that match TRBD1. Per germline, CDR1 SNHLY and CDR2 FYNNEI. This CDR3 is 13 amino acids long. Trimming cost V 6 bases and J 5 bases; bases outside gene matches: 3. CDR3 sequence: CASRGQGKTEAFF. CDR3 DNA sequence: TGTGCCAGCAGGGGACAGGGGAAAACTGAAGCTTTCTTT.

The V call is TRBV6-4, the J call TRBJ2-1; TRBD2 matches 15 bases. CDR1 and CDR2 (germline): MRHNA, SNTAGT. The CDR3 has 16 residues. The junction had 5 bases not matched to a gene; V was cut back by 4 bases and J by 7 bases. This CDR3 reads CASSAMGLAGGNEQFF. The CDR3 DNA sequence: TGTGCCAGCAGTGCCATGGGACTAGCGGGAGGTAATGAGCAGTTCTTC.

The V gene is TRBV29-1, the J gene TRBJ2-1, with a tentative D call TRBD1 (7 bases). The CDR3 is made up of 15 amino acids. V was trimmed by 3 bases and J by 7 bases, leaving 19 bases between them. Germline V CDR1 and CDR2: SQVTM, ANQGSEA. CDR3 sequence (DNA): TGCAGCGTTGACGGAAATGCACAGGGGAGGAATGAGCAGTTCTTC. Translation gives CSVDGNAQGRNEQFF.

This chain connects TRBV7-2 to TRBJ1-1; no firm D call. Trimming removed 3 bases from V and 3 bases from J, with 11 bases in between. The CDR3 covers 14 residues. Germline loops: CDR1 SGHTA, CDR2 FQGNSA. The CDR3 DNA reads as TGTGCCAGCAGCTTTCGTGCGGGGTACACTGAAGCTTTCTTT. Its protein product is CASSFRAGYTEAFF.

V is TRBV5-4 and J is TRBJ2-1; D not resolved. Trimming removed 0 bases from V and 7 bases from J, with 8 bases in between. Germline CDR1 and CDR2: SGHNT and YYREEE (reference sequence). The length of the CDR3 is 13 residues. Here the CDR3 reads CASSLDTQNEQFF. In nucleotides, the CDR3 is TGTGCCAGCAGCTTGGACACCCAGAATGAGCAGTTCTTC.

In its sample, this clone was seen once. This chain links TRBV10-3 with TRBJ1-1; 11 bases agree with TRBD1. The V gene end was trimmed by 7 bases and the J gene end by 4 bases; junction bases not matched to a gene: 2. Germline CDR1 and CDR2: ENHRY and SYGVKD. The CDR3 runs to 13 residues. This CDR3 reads CAIMGTGGTEAFF. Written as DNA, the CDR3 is TGTGCCATCATGGGGACAGGGGGCACTGAAGCTTTCTTT.

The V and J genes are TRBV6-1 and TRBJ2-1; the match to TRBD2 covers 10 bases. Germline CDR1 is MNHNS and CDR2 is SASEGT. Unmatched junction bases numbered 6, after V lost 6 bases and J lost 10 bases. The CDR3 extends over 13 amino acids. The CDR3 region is CASRVGLAEEQFF. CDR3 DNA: TGTGCCAGCAGGGTTGGACTAGCGGAAGAGCAGTTCTTC.

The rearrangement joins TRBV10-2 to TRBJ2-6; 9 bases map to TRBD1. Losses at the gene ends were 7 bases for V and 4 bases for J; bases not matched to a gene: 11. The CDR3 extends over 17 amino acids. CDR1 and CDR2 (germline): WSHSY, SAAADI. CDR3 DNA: TGCGCCAGCACCCCTCCGGGACAGGGTTTCGGGGCCAACGTCCTGACTTTC. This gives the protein CASTPPGQGFGANVLTF.

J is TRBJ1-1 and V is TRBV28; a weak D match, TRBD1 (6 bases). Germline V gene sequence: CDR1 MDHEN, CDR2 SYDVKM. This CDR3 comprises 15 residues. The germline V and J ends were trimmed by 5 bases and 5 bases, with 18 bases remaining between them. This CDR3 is CASSPPTGWGTEAFF. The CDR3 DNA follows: TGTGCCAGCAGTCCCCCCACAGGGTGGGGGACTGAAGCTTTCTTT.

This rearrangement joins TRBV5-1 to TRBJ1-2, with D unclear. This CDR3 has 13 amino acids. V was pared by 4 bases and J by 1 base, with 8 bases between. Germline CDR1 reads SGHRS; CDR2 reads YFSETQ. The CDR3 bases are TGCGCCAGCAGCCACAACCATAACTATGGCTACACCTTC. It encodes CASSHNHNYGYTF.

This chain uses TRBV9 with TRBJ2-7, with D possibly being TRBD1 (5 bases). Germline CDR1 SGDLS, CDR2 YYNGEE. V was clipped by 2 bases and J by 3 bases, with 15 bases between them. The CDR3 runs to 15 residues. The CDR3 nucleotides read TGTGCCAGCAGCGTGGCGACTGGGGCAATCTACGAGCAGTACTTC. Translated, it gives CASSVATGAIYEQYF.

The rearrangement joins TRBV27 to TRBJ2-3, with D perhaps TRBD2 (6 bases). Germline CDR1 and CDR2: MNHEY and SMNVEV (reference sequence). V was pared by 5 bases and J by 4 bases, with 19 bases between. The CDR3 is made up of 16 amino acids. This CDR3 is CASSILLALRPDTQYF. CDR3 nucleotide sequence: TGTGCCAGCAGTATCCTACTAGCATTGAGGCCAGATACGCAGTATTTT.

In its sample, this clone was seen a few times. In DNA form, the CDR3 reads TGTGCCAGCAGTTTACAGAGAGGGAATAGCAATCAGCCCCAGCATTTT. Its protein is CASSLQRGNSNQPQHF. V usage is TRBV28 and J usage is TRBJ1-5; D gene ambiguous. Trimming took off 2 bases at V and 0 bases at J, with 11 bases between the two ends. Looked up from germline, CDR1 is MDHEN and CDR2 is SYDVKM. The CDR3 is 16 residues long.

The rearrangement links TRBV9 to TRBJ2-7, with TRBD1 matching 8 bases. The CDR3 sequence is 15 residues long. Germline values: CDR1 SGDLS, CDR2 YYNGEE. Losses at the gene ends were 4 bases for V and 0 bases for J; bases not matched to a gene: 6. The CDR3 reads CASSQGAGFSYEQYF. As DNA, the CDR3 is TGTGCCAGCAGCCAGGGGGCGGGGTTCTCCTACGAGCAGTACTTC.

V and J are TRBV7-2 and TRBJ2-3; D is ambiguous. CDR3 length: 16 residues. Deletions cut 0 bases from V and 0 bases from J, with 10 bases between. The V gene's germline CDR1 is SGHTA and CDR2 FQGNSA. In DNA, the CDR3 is TGTGCCAGCAGCTTAGCAGAGCGCATTAGCACAGATACGCAGTATTTT. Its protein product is CASSLAERISTDTQYF.